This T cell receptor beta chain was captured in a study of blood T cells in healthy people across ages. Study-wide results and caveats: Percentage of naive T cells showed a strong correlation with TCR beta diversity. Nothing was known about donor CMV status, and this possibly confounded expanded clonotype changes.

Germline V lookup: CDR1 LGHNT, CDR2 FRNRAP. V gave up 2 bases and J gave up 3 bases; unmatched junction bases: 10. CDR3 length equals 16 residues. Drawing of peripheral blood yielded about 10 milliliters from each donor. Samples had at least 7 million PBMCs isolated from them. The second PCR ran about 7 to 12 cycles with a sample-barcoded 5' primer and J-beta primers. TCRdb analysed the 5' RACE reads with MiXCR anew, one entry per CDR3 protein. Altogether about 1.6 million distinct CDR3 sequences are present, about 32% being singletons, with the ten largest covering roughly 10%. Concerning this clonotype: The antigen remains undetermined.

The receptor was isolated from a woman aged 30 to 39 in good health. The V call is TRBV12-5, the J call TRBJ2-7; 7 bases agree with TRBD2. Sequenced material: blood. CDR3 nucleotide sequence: TGTGCTAGTGGTTTGTTTCTAGCGGACGAACGCTACGAGCAGTACTTC. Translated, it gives CASGLFLADERYEQYF.